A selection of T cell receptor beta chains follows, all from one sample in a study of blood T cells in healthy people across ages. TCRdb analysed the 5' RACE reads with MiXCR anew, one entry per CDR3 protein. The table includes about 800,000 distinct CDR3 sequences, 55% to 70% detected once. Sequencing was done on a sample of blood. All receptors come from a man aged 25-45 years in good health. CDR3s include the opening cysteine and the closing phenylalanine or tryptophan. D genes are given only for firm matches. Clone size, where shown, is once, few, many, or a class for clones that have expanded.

CDR3aa: CASSGSVTGELFF; CDR3nt: TGTGCCAGCAGCGGCTCGGTGACCGGGGAGCTGTTTTTT; abundance: NA; j_gene: TRBJ2-2; len: 13; d_gene: NA; v_gene: TRBV6-1
CDR3aa: CSVCLLAGTEKLFF; CDR3nt: TGCAGCGTTTGTCTCCTGGCAGGGACCGAAAAACTGTTTTTT; abundance: NA; j_gene: TRBJ1-4; len: 14; d_gene: NA; v_gene: TRBV29-1
CDR3aa: CASSPGQGLYGYTF; CDR3nt: TGTGCCAGCAGCCCGGGACAGGGACTCTATGGCTACACCTTC; abundance: few; j_gene: TRBJ1-2; len: 14; d_gene: TRBD1; v_gene: TRBV7-2
CDR3aa: CASSQDGGELDTQYF; CDR3nt: TGCGCCAGCAGCCAAGATGGAGGGGAGTTAGATACGCAGTATTTT; abundance: NA; j_gene: TRBJ2-3; len: 15; d_gene: NA; v_gene: TRBV4-3
CDR3aa: CASSVAPSGGAGEQFF; CDR3nt: TGTGCCAGCAGCGTAGCTCCCAGCGGGGGGGCCGGTGAGCAGTTCTTC; abundance: NA; j_gene: TRBJ2-1; len: 16; d_gene: TRBD2; v_gene: TRBV9
CDR3aa: CASSEWGGSTDTQYF; CDR3nt: TGTGCCAGCAGTGAATGGGGCGGGAGCACAGATACGCAGTATTTT; abundance: NA; j_gene: TRBJ2-3; len: 15; d_gene: NA; v_gene: TRBV6-1
CDR3aa: CASLMTGGGYTDTQYF; CDR3nt: TGTGCCAGCCTGATGACGGGGGGCGGTTACACAGATACGCAGTATTTT; abundance: NA; j_gene: TRBJ2-3; len: 16; d_gene: NA; v_gene: TRBV13
CDR3aa: CSASPSGNQPQHF; CDR3nt: TGCAGTGCTAGTCCCAGCGGCAATCAGCCCCAGCATTTT; abundance: NA; j_gene: TRBJ1-5; len: 13; d_gene: NA; v_gene: TRBV20-1
CDR3aa: CASSSSSRGGYGYTF; CDR3nt: TGTGCCAGCAGCTCATCCTCACGGGGAGGCTATGGCTACACCTTC; abundance: NA; j_gene: TRBJ1-2; len: 15; d_gene: NA; v_gene: TRBV7-9
CDR3aa: CASSLQGFDGYTF; CDR3nt: TGTGCCAGCAGTCTACAGGGGTTCGATGGCTACACCTTC; abundance: few; j_gene: TRBJ1-2; len: 13; d_gene: TRBD1; v_gene: TRBV7-2
CDR3aa: CSVDLTGGDGQYF; CDR3nt: TGCAGCGTTGATCTGACAGGGGGGGACGGGCAGTACTTC; abundance: NA; j_gene: TRBJ2-5; len: 13; d_gene: TRBD1; v_gene: TRBV29-1
CDR3aa: CASSWTSGGGAVRETQYF; CDR3nt: TGTGCCAGCAGCTGGACTAGCGGGGGAGGGGCCGTTCGGGAGACCCAGTACTTC; abundance: NA; j_gene: TRBJ2-5; len: 18; d_gene: TRBD2; v_gene: TRBV7-2
CDR3aa: CASSSRVLGGQETQYF; CDR3nt: TGTGCCAGCAGTTCCCGTGTCCTTGGGGGTCAAGAGACCCAGTACTTC; abundance: NA; j_gene: TRBJ2-5; len: 16; d_gene: NA; v_gene: TRBV27
CDR3aa: CASTNAPGDYGYTF; CDR3nt: TGTGCCAGCACAAACGCGCCTGGGGACTATGGCTACACCTTC; abundance: NA; j_gene: TRBJ1-2; len: 14; d_gene: NA; v_gene: TRBV28
CDR3aa: CSARDQSGGGLYEKLFF; CDR3nt: TGCAGTGCTAGAGACCAGTCGGGAGGGGGCCTATATGAAAAACTGTTTTTT; abundance: few; j_gene: TRBJ1-4; len: 17; d_gene: TRBD1; v_gene: TRBV20-1
CDR3aa: CASSQIGLAGASGELFF; CDR3nt: TGCGCCAGCAGCCAAATTGGACTAGCGGGAGCGTCGGGGGAGCTGTTTTTT; abundance: NA; j_gene: TRBJ2-2; len: 17; d_gene: TRBD2; v_gene: TRBV4-3
CDR3aa: CASSLAQRAGGETQYF; CDR3nt: TGTGCCAGCAGCTTAGCGCAAAGAGCGGGGGGGGAGACCCAGTACTTC; abundance: NA; j_gene: TRBJ2-5; len: 16; d_gene: TRBD2; v_gene: TRBV7-2
CDR3aa: CSARGGVHSYEQYF; CDR3nt: TGCAGTGCTAGGGGCGGGGTACACTCCTACGAGCAGTACTTC; abundance: NA; j_gene: TRBJ2-7; len: 14; d_gene: NA; v_gene: TRBV20-1
CDR3aa: CASSFQGDTQYF; CDR3nt: TGTGCCAGCAGCTTTCAGGGGGATACGCAGTATTTT; abundance: NA; j_gene: TRBJ2-3; len: 12; d_gene: NA; v_gene: TRBV7-8
CDR3aa: CASSEPRTGTSGGKHQETQYF; CDR3nt: TGCGCCAGCAGTGAGCCCAGGACCGGGACTAGCGGGGGAAAACACCAAGAGACCCAGTACTTC; abundance: NA; j_gene: TRBJ2-5; len: 21; d_gene: TRBD2; v_gene: TRBV10-1
CDR3aa: CASSRTGAAYEQYF; CDR3nt: TGTGCCAGCAGCCGGACAGGGGCGGCCTACGAGCAGTACTTC; abundance: NA; j_gene: TRBJ2-7; len: 14; d_gene: TRBD1; v_gene: TRBV6-2/TRBV6-3
CDR3aa: CASSQDRSALSYEQYF; CDR3nt: TGCGCCAGCAGCCAAGATCGGTCAGCCCTCTCCTACGAGCAGTACTTC; abundance: NA; j_gene: TRBJ2-7; len: 16; d_gene: NA; v_gene: TRBV4-3
CDR3aa: CASRGTGGTYEQYF; CDR3nt: TGTGCCAGCAGGGGGACAGGCGGGACCTACGAGCAGTACTTC; abundance: NA; j_gene: TRBJ2-7; len: 14; d_gene: TRBD1; v_gene: TRBV12-3/TRBV12-4
CDR3aa: CASSWTHGGDGLYEQYF; CDR3nt: TGTGCCAGCAGTTGGACGCACGGGGGGGACGGACTCTACGAGCAGTACTTC; abundance: NA; j_gene: TRBJ2-7; len: 17; d_gene: TRBD2; v_gene: TRBV27
CDR3aa: CASSPGIQGTQQETQYF; CDR3nt: TGTGCCAGCAGCCCGGGAATACAGGGGACCCAACAAGAGACCCAGTACTTC; abundance: few; j_gene: TRBJ2-5; len: 17; d_gene: TRBD1; v_gene: TRBV13
CDR3aa: CASSGMPVDTEAFF; CDR3nt: TGTGCCAGCTCAGGGATGCCCGTGGACACTGAAGCTTTCTTT; abundance: NA; j_gene: TRBJ1-1; len: 14; d_gene: NA; v_gene: TRBV18
CDR3aa: CATSRGQGDLGTDTQYF; CDR3nt: TGTGCCACCAGCAGAGGACAGGGTGATTTGGGCACAGATACGCAGTATTTT; abundance: NA; j_gene: TRBJ2-3; len: 17; d_gene: TRBD1; v_gene: TRBV15
CDR3aa: CNVGGAGGEQYF; CDR3nt: TGCAACGTTGGAGGGGCGGGGGGGGAGCAGTACTTC; abundance: NA; j_gene: TRBJ2-7; len: 12; d_gene: TRBD2; v_gene: TRBV29-1
CDR3aa: CASSITGTGEAFF; CDR3nt: TGTGCCAGCAGCATCACCGGGACAGGTGAAGCTTTCTTT; abundance: few; j_gene: TRBJ1-1; len: 13; d_gene: TRBD1; v_gene: TRBV7-2
CDR3aa: CASSFYGTEAFF; CDR3nt: TGTGCCAGCAGTTTTTACGGGACTGAAGCTTTCTTT; abundance: NA; j_gene: TRBJ1-1; len: 12; d_gene: NA; v_gene: TRBV28
CDR3aa: CSVEVTQGYTF; CDR3nt: TGCAGCGTTGAAGTTACCCAGGGCTACACCTTC; abundance: few; j_gene: TRBJ1-2; len: 11; d_gene: NA; v_gene: TRBV29-1
CDR3aa: CSAKVGISYEQYF; CDR3nt: TGCAGTGCTAAAGTAGGAATTTCCTACGAGCAGTACTTC; abundance: NA; j_gene: TRBJ2-7; len: 13; d_gene: NA; v_gene: TRBV20-1
CDR3aa: CASTEDRGSFYEQYF; CDR3nt: TGTGCCAGCACTGAGGACAGGGGGTCCTTCTACGAGCAGTACTTC; abundance: NA; j_gene: TRBJ2-7; len: 15; d_gene: TRBD1; v_gene: TRBV2
CDR3aa: CSVVAGTSYEQYF; CDR3nt: TGCAGCGTTGTGGCAGGCACCTCCTACGAGCAGTACTTC; abundance: NA; j_gene: TRBJ2-7; len: 13; d_gene: NA; v_gene: TRBV29-1
CDR3aa: CASSSPPYNEQFF; CDR3nt: TGTGCCAGCAGCTCTCCTCCCTACAATGAGCAGTTCTTC; abundance: few; j_gene: TRBJ2-1; len: 13; d_gene: NA; v_gene: TRBV7-9
CDR3aa: CASRERTIQPQHF; CDR3nt: TGTGCCAGCAGGGAACGGACCATCCAGCCCCAGCATTTT; abundance: NA; j_gene: TRBJ1-5; len: 13; d_gene: NA; v_gene: TRBV28
CDR3aa: CASSLLAETQYF; CDR3nt: TGTGCCAGCAGTTTATTAGCAGAGACCCAGTACTTC; abundance: few; j_gene: TRBJ2-5; len: 12; d_gene: NA; v_gene: TRBV12-3/TRBV12-4
CDR3aa: CASSFWEDTEYF; CDR3nt: TGTGCCAGCAGTTTTTGGGAAGATACGGAGTATTTT; abundance: once; j_gene: TRBJ2-3; len: 12; d_gene: NA; v_gene: TRBV12-3/TRBV12-4
CDR3aa: CASSLSGGINIQYF; CDR3nt: TGTGCCAGCAGCTTGAGCGGGGGGATAAACATTCAGTACTTC; abundance: few; j_gene: TRBJ2-4; len: 14; d_gene: TRBD2; v_gene: TRBV7-2
CDR3aa: CSVISGGSPGETQYF; CDR3nt: TGCAGTGTAATTAGCGGGGGCTCACCGGGCGAGACCCAGTACTTC; abundance: NA; j_gene: TRBJ2-5; len: 15; d_gene: TRBD2; v_gene: TRBV20-1
CDR3aa: CASSLDQRRDGYTF; CDR3nt: TGTGCCAGCAGCTTAGACCAAAGGCGGGATGGCTACACCTTC; abundance: NA; j_gene: TRBJ1-2; len: 14; d_gene: NA; v_gene: TRBV11-2
CDR3aa: CASSLVKEQFF; CDR3nt: TGTGCCAGCAGCTTAGTTAAGGAGCAGTTCTTC; abundance: once; j_gene: TRBJ2-1; len: 11; d_gene: NA; v_gene: TRBV11-2
CDR3aa: CASSSQVGETQYF; CDR3nt: TGCGCCAGCAGCTCACAGGTTGGGGAGACCCAGTACTTC; abundance: many; j_gene: TRBJ2-5; len: 13; d_gene: NA; v_gene: TRBV5-1
CDR3aa: CASSDGGLATGYTF; CDR3nt: TGTGCCAGCAGTGACGGGGGTCTTGCTACGGGCTACACCTTC; abundance: NA; j_gene: TRBJ1-2; len: 14; d_gene: NA; v_gene: TRBV12-3/TRBV12-4
CDR3aa: CSARDPGFGNQPQHF; CDR3nt: TGCAGTGCTAGAGATCCAGGTTTCGGTAATCAGCCCCAGCATTTT; abundance: NA; j_gene: TRBJ1-5; len: 15; d_gene: NA; v_gene: TRBV20-1
CDR3aa: CASSQDAGGISNEQYF; CDR3nt: TGTGCCAGCAGCCAAGATGCGGGAGGGATTAGTAACGAGCAGTACTTC; abundance: NA; j_gene: TRBJ2-7; len: 16; d_gene: TRBD2; v_gene: TRBV4-2
CDR3aa: CACSHSRSGSLGEQYF; CDR3nt: TGTGCCTGCAGCCACTCCAGAAGCGGGAGTTTAGGCGAGCAGTACTTC; abundance: NA; j_gene: TRBJ2-7; len: 16; d_gene: TRBD2; v_gene: TRBV9
CDR3aa: CSADTANYGYTF; CDR3nt: TGCAGTGCTGACACAGCAAACTATGGCTACACCTTC; abundance: few; j_gene: TRBJ1-2; len: 12; d_gene: NA; v_gene: TRBV20-1
CDR3aa: CASSLGADQTQYF; CDR3nt: TGCGCCAGCAGCTTGGGGGCCGACCAGACCCAGTACTTC; abundance: NA; j_gene: TRBJ2-5; len: 13; d_gene: NA; v_gene: TRBV5-1